These 18 T cell receptor beta chains originate from one sample sequenced in a study of T cell responses to AZD1222 COVID-19 vaccine. Assay used: immunoSEQ multiplex PCR; TCRdb lists only in-frame clones, some missing. Of around 120,000 clones listed, about nine tenths were seen once; the top ten hold approximately 1.2%. The source material was peripheral blood, sampled on day 0 of AZD1222 vaccination. Source of these receptors: an adult in good health.

J is TRBJ1-4 and V is TRBV7-6; 10 bases are a match to TRBD1. Germline trimming cut 5 bases from V and 8 bases from J; bases unmatched to any gene: 8. The CDR3 runs to 15 residues. CDR1 is SGHVS, CDR2 FNYEAQ, per germline. The CDR3 DNA is TGTGCCAGCAGCGCGCGGACAGGGGGAAGAGAAAAACTGTTTTTT. Protein product: CASSARTGGREKLFF.

The CDR3 is CSASSTATGELFF. As DNA, the CDR3 is TGCAGTGCTAGTAGCACAGCCACCGGGGAGCTGTTTTTT. The rearrangement joins TRBV20-1 to TRBJ2-2; D gene uncertain. The ends were cut back, 3 bases at V and 4 bases at J, with 9 bases in the middle. The CDR3 length is 13 residues. Germline V gene lookup returns CDR1 DFQATT and CDR2 SNEGSKA (reference sequence).

The chain uses TRBV4-3 and TRBJ2-2; D may be TRBD2 (5 bases). V was shortened by 3 bases and J by 3 bases, with 17 bases between the two germline ends. This CDR3 has 17 residues. Germline CDR1 is LGHNA and CDR2 is YSLEER. The chain's CDR3 is CASSQDQRLLDTGELFF. CDR3 coding DNA: TGCGCCAGCAGCCAGGACCAGCGGCTATTAGACACCGGGGAGCTGTTTTTT.

V gene TRBV19 combines with J gene TRBJ1-1, with D tentatively TRBD1 (6 bases). V lost 6 bases to trimming and J lost 0 bases, with 23 bases between them. The germline CDR1 and CDR2 sequences are LNHDA and SQIVND (reference sequence). The CDR3 contains 18 residues. The CDR3 DNA sequence: TGTGCCAGTAGATCAGTGGCAGGGAAAGGGGGATTGAACACTGAAGCTTTCTTT. Its protein product is CASRSVAGKGGLNTEAFF.

The chain is built from TRBV5-8 and TRBJ2-5; 12 nucleotides line up with TRBD1. CDR1 SGHTS and CDR2 YDEGEE come from the germline V gene. CDR3 size: 16 residues. Trimming cost V 4 bases and J 5 bases; bases outside gene matches: 9. The CDR3: CASSEKGQGAWETQYF. The CDR3, as DNA: TGTGCCAGCAGCGAGAAGGGACAGGGGGCATGGGAGACCCAGTACTTC.

This rearrangement joins TRBV12-3 or TRBV12-4 to TRBJ2-7; no definite D call. Trimming shortened V by 5 bases and J by 3 bases, and 8 bases separated the two germline ends. The CDR3 is 12 residues long. The DNA of the CDR3 is TGTGCCAGCAGTCCTCGACTCTACGAGCAGTACTTC. Protein sequence: CASSPRLYEQYF.

In this sample, this clone turned up a few times. The chain combines TRBV21-1 with TRBJ1-5. TRBV21-1 is deemed a pseudogene. The CDR3 runs to 16 residues. CDR3 residues: CASSKARGAGNQPQHF. CDR3 DNA: TGTGCCAGCAGCAAAGCGCGCGGGGCCGGGAATCAGCCCCAGCATTTT.

V and J are TRBV6-1 and TRBJ1-5; D is uncertain. With 2 bases removed from V and 2 bases from J, the gap between germline ends came to 10 bases. This CDR3 comprises 15 residues. The V gene's germline CDR1 is MNHNS and CDR2 SASEGT. The CDR3 region is CASSETLPGNQPQHF. Written as DNA, the CDR3 is TGTGCCAGCAGTGAAACCCTCCCTGGCAATCAGCCCCAGCATTTT.

CDR3 sequence: CASSQLRVDRINEKLFF. The CDR3 bases are TGCGCCAGCAGCCAACTCCGGGTGGACAGGATCAATGAAAAACTGTTTTTT. V usage is TRBV4-1 and J usage is TRBJ1-4; 7 bases are a match to TRBD1. This CDR3 has 17 residues. J lost 5 bases, V lost 2 bases, and 11 bases had no gene match. The germline gives CDR1 MGHRA, CDR2 YSYEKL.

This chain joins TRBV27 and TRBJ2-7; perhaps TRBD2 as D (6 bases). V shed 6 bases and J shed 6 bases, with 9 bases lying between them. Germline V gene data show CDR1 as MNHEY and CDR2 as SMNVEV (reference sequence). The CDR3 covers 11 residues. The DNA of the CDR3 is TGTGCCAGCAGCTCGCGGGGCGAGCAGTACTTC. It translates to CASSSRGEQYF.

The V and J genes are TRBV6-2 or TRBV6-3 and TRBJ1-3; maybe TRBD1 (5 bases). CDR1 and CDR2 (germline): MNHEY, SVGEGT. This CDR3 is built from 14 residues. V lost 2 bases and J 3 bases, leaving 8 bases between the germline ends. The CDR3 loop is CASSYGAGGNTIYF. Written as DNA, the CDR3 is TGTGCCAGCAGTTACGGGGCAGGTGGAAACACCATATATTTT.

The CDR3 DNA reads TGTGCCAGCAGCCAAGGAGAAGGGGGGTATCAAGAGACCCAGTACTTC. Protein: CASSQGEGGYQETQYF. The chain has TRBV4-2 and TRBJ2-5; either TRBD1 or TRBD2 may supply D (6 bases each). Trimming stripped 1 base from V and 2 bases from J, with 14 bases between. Germline V gene sequence: CDR1 LGHNA, CDR2 YNFKEQ. The CDR3 runs 16 residues.

The chain carries TRBV7-6 and TRBJ1-1; 8 bases fit TRBD1. V lost 5 bases and J lost 1; bases outside the gene matches: 6. This CDR3 is 15 amino acids long. Germline lookup yields CDR1 SGHVS and CDR2 FNYEAQ. This CDR3 reads CASSLLTGGNTEAFF. The CDR3 DNA is TGTGCCAGCAGCCTTTTAACAGGGGGGAACACTGAAGCTTTCTTT.

The V call is TRBV4-1, the J call TRBJ2-7; a possible D gene is TRBD2 (5 bases). Germline V gives CDR1 MGHRA, CDR2 YSYEKL. With 1 base removed from V and 7 bases from J, the gap between germline ends came to 8 bases. CDR3 length: 12 amino acids. For the CDR3, the DNA is TGCGCCAGCAGCCAAGTTCCGGGGGAGCAGTACTTC. Encoded protein: CASSQVPGEQYF.

The genes are TRBV15 and TRBJ2-5; D gene uncertain. The V end was cut by 3 bases, the J end by 4 bases, with 15 bases between. This CDR3 is 15 amino acids long. Germline V gene sequence: CDR1 LNHNV, CDR2 YYDKDF (reference sequence). The CDR3 DNA sequence: TGTGCCACCAGCAGGGCTGATGGACCGGCAGAGACCCAGTACTTC. It encodes CATSRADGPAETQYF.

In its sample, this clone was seen once. V usage is TRBV3-1 (or the pseudogene TRBV3-2) and J usage is TRBJ2-1, with 8 bases that match TRBD1. Per germline, CDR1 LGHDT and CDR2 YNNKEL (reference sequence). V lost 0 bases to trimming and J lost 8 bases; unmatched junction nucleotides: 6. The CDR3 is made up of 15 amino acids. The CDR3 reads CASSQDTGGWDEQFF. CDR3 in DNA: TGTGCCAGCAGCCAAGATACAGGGGGATGGGATGAGCAGTTCTTC.

The V gene is TRBV6-5, the J gene TRBJ1-1; D unclear. Germline lookup yields CDR1 MNHEY and CDR2 SVGAGI. V was clipped by 11 bases and J by 1 base, with 11 bases between them. This CDR3 is 12 amino acids long. This CDR3 is CAARKGNTEAFF. CDR3 nucleotides: TGTGCCGCCCGTAAGGGGAACACTGAAGCTTTCTTT.

The V and J genes are TRBV6-5 and TRBJ1-1; 8 bases are shared with TRBD1. The V gene's germline CDR1 is MNHEY and CDR2 SVGAGI. V gave up 4 bases and J gave up 1 base; unmatched junction bases: 5. The CDR3 extends over 15 amino acids. The CDR3, as DNA: TGTGCCAGCAGTTGGACCACAGGGGGGAACACTGAAGCTTTCTTT. Translating it yields CASSWTTGGNTEAFF.